The 32 T cell receptor beta chains in this list originate from one sample, sequenced in a study of CD8+CD57+ T cells in acquired aplastic anemia. CDR3 and TCR beta VDJ profiling relied on genomic DNA as the template. TCRdb recomputed calls from the reads with MiXCR, one row per CDR3 protein. This sample has about 180,000 distinct CDR3 sequences; 63% occur once, and the top ten carry approximately 40%. Those patients picked for sequencing had displayed CD8+CD57+ cell expansion on flow cytometry. The sequencing sample was made of sorted CD4+, CD8+, or CD8+CD57+ T cells (not recorded which) from PBMCs. These receptor sequences come from a human donor with aplastic anemia.

The chain links TRBV7-2 to TRBJ2-3, with TRBD2 identical over 16 bases. Unmatched junction bases numbered 9, after V lost 2 bases and J lost 4 bases. The CDR3 loop spans 19 amino acids. Per the germline V gene, CDR1 is SGHTA and CDR2 is FQGNSA. CDR3 DNA sequence: TGTGCCAGCAGCTTATACGGGACTAGCGGGAGGGCCATCGCAGATACGCAGTATTTT. Encoded protein: CASSLYGTSGRAIADTQYF.

The chain couples TRBV7-9 to TRBJ1-4; possibly TRBD1 for D (5 bases). Trimming took off 1 base at V and 12 bases at J, with 9 bases between the two ends. There are 12 residues in the CDR3. Germline CDR1 reads SEHNR; CDR2 reads FQNEAQ (reference sequence). The CDR3 sequence is CASSLGGRELFF. CDR3 DNA: TGTGCCAGCAGCTTAGGGGGCAGGGAACTGTTTTTT.

This chain connects TRBV7-3 to TRBJ2-7; D possibly corresponds to TRBD2 (5 bases). The CDR3 has 12 amino acids. The germline gives CDR1 SGHTA, CDR2 FQGTGA. V lost 6 bases and J 5 bases, leaving 11 bases between the germline ends. The CDR3 sequence is CASRTTNDEQYF. Here the CDR3 DNA reads TGTGCCAGCAGGACTACAAACGACGAGCAGTACTTC.

The gene calls are TRBV5-4 and TRBJ2-3; D is unresolved. V lost 2 bases, J lost 4 bases, and 11 bases lay in between. This CDR3 is built from 14 residues. Germline CDR1 and CDR2: SGHNT and YYREEE (reference sequence). CDR3 amino acids: CASSFSANPDTQYF. In DNA form, the CDR3 reads TGTGCCAGCAGCTTTTCGGCCAACCCAGATACGCAGTATTTT. Full variable domain (remainder filled in from reference TRBV5-4 and TRBJ2-3): ETGVTQSPTHLIKTRGQQVTLRCSSQSGHNTVSWYQQALGQGPQFIFQYYREEENGRGNFPPRFSGLQFPNYSSELNVNALELDDSALYLCASSFSANPDTQYFGPGTRLTVL.

A single count supports this clonotype. The chain carries TRBV7-6 and TRBJ1-1; no clear D gene. This CDR3 spans 16 amino acids. Trimming took 4 bases from V and 1 from J, leaving 16 bases between them. Germline CDR1 is SGHVS and CDR2 is FNYEAQ. CDR3 bases: TGTGCCAGCAGCTCCCCTACTCGGACTCCGAACACTGAAGCTTTCTTT. This sequence encodes CASSSPTRTPNTEAFF. The full variable domain, in which reference TRBV7-6 and TRBJ1-1 provide the parts outside the CDR3, is GAGVSQSPRYKVTKRGQDVALRCDPISGHVSLYWYRQALGQGPEFLTYFNYEAQQDKSGLPNDRFSAERPEGSISTLTIQRTEQRDSAMYRCASSSPTRTPNTEAFFGQGTRLTVV.

The chain has TRBV7-3 and TRBJ2-1; maybe TRBD2 (6 bases). The CDR3 length is 14 residues. Germline V gene lookup returns CDR1 SGHTA and CDR2 FQGTGA. V was trimmed by 5 bases and J by 4 bases, leaving 12 bases between them. The CDR3 sequence: CASSVGLTYNEQFF. CDR3 nucleotide sequence: TGTGCCAGCAGCGTAGGACTAACATACAATGAGCAGTTCTTC.

V is TRBV12-3 or TRBV12-4 and J is TRBJ2-6; D remains unclear. This CDR3 spans 15 amino acids. The V end lost 3 bases, the J end lost 0 bases, and 6 bases lay between the germline ends. The CDR3 DNA reads as TGTGCCAGCAGTTTCATCCTCTCTGGGGCCAACGTCCTGACTTTC. Residues: CASSFILSGANVLTF.

V gene TRBV2 combines with J gene TRBJ2-5, with TRBD2 matching 8 bases. Germline V gene data show CDR1 as SNHLY and CDR2 as FYNNEI. This CDR3 comprises 15 residues. J gave up 5 bases and V 1 base, and 6 bases lay outside the gene matches. CDR3 nucleotide sequence: TGTGCCAGCAGTGAAGTGGCGGGGGGCGGGGAGACCCAGTACTTC. Protein sequence: CASSEVAGGGETQYF.

The V gene is TRBV12-3 or TRBV12-4, the J gene TRBJ1-1; TRBD1 matches 10 bases. This CDR3 has 15 residues. V lost 5 bases to trimming and J lost 3 bases; unmatched junction nucleotides: 6. Here the CDR3 reads CASSPSGQGYTEAFF. CDR3 coding DNA: TGTGCCAGCAGTCCCTCGGGACAGGGGTACACTGAAGCTTTCTTT.

The chain has TRBV20-1 and TRBJ1-1; 7 nucleotides align to TRBD1. The CDR3 length is 13 residues. J lost 0 bases, V lost 5 bases, and 3 bases had no gene match. Per the germline V gene, CDR1 is DFQATT and CDR2 is SNEGSKA (reference sequence). The CDR3 loop reads CSAPGQMNTEAFF. CDR3 coding DNA: TGCAGTGCTCCGGGACAGATGAACACTGAAGCTTTCTTT.

The rearrangement links TRBV15 to TRBJ1-5; D uncertain. Trimming removed 5 bases at V and 2 bases at J, with 13 bases between. Looked up from germline, CDR1 is LNHNV and CDR2 is YYDKDF (reference sequence). The CDR3 is made up of 15 amino acids. The CDR3 DNA reads as TGTGCCACCAGCCTTTTAAGTCCGGGCAATCAGCCCCAGCATTTT. It translates to CATSLLSPGNQPQHF.

The V call is TRBV2, the J call TRBJ1-4, with 9 bases identical to TRBD1. J was trimmed by 3 bases and V by 6 bases; bases with no gene match: 5. This CDR3 is 15 amino acids long. Germline-derived CDR1 and CDR2 are SNHLY and FYNNEI. The DNA of the CDR3 is TGTGCCAGCAGCCACAGGGGGCTAGCTAATGAAAAACTGTTTTTT. Translation: CASSHRGLANEKLFF.

This chain uses TRBV10-3 with TRBJ2-3; D is uncertain. Trimming stripped 7 bases from V and 0 bases from J, with 5 bases between. The CDR3 extends over 12 amino acids. The germline V gene encodes CDR1 ENHRY and CDR2 SYGVKD. The CDR3 nucleotides are TGTGCCATCAAGACTAGCACAGATACGCAGTATTTT. Translation: CAIKTSTDTQYF.

The gene calls are TRBV3-1 and TRBJ2-7; D is perhaps TRBD1 or TRBD2 (6 bases each). CDR3 size: 15 residues. V lost 4 bases and J 3 bases, leaving 16 bases between the germline ends. Germline CDR1 and CDR2: LGHDT and YNNKEL (reference sequence). The CDR3 sequence: CASSRGGGRGYEQYF. The CDR3 DNA follows: TGTGCCAGCAGCCGAGGAGGGGGAAGGGGCTACGAGCAGTACTTC.

In this sample, this clonotype turned up once. V gene TRBV7-8 combines with J gene TRBJ2-7; TRBD1 matches at 10 bases. V was clipped by 5 bases and J by 3 bases; unmatched bases: 7. Germline V gene data show CDR1 as SGHVS and CDR2 as FQNEAQ. The CDR3 runs 15 residues. CDR3 sequence reads: CASSGWTGGGYEQYF. In DNA, the CDR3 is TGTGCCAGCAGCGGCTGGACAGGGGGTGGCTACGAGCAGTACTTC.

The table lists this clonotype with a count of one. The chain links TRBV7-2 to TRBJ2-1, with a weak D call TRBD1 (5 bases). The CDR3 has 15 amino acids. Germline CDR1 is SGHTA and CDR2 is FQGNSA. V was shortened by 1 base and J by 10 bases, with 17 bases between the two germline ends. CDR3 amino acids: CASSLGPGMAYEQFF. The CDR3 DNA reads TGTGCCAGCAGCTTAGGTCCAGGGATGGCCTACGAGCAGTTCTTC.

Remarks on this clonotype: The junction departs from germline at one end; a sequencing error may be responsible. The chain recombines TRBV5-8 with TRBJ2-2; 10 nucleotides align to TRBD1. This CDR3 contains 15 residues. In germline, CDR1 is SGHTS, CDR2 YDEGEE. The CDR3 DNA is TGCGCCAGCAGCTTGACAGGGGGCAACACCGGGGAGCTGTTTTTT. Translated, it gives CASSLTGGNTGELFF. Together with reference TRBV5-8 and TRBJ2-2, the CDR3 gives the full variable domain: EAGVTQSPTHLIKTRGQQATLRCSPISGHTSVYWYQQALGLGLQFLLWYDEGEERNRGNFPPRFSGRQFPNYSSELNVNALELEDSALYLCASSLTGGNTGELFFGEGSRLTVL.

This clonotype was detected ten times or more. The chain joins TRBV2 to TRBJ2-7; 7 positions match TRBD2. Germline V CDR1 and CDR2: SNHLY, FYNNEI. The CDR3 totals 13 residues. Trimming took 7 bases from V and 1 from J; bases not matched to a gene: 4. This chain's CDR3 is CASNGGLSYEQYF. The CDR3 DNA reads TGTGCCAGCAACGGGGGGTTATCCTACGAGCAGTACTTC.

Note on this clonotype: A much larger clonotype is one base distant, so this may be a read error. The chain uses TRBV6-7 and TRBJ2-3; D is unclear. TRBV6-7 is an ORF, with its function uncertain. V was shortened by 6 bases and J by 2 bases, with 9 bases between the two germline ends. The CDR3 loop spans 13 amino acids. The CDR3 sequence is CASSAWNTDTQYF. The CDR3 nucleotides are TGTGCCAGCAGCGCGTGGAACACAGATACGCAGTATTTT.

CDR3 DNA sequence: TGCGCCAGCAGCTCCGGGACAGGGACAGATACGCAGTATTTT. Its translation is CASSSGTGTDTQYF. This chain connects TRBV5-1 to TRBJ2-3; TRBD1 agrees at 9 bases. The ends lost 3 bases at V and 3 bases at J; junction bases unmatched: 2. Germline lookup yields CDR1 SGHRS and CDR2 YFSETQ. This CDR3 comprises 14 residues.

V gene TRBV2 combines with J gene TRBJ2-1; 12 nucleotides line up with TRBD2. This CDR3 is built from 19 residues. Germline assignment: CDR1 SNHLY and CDR2 FYNNEI. After removal of 6 bases from V and 12 bases from J, the junction contained 24 bases not matched to a gene. In DNA, the CDR3 is TGTGCCAGCAGCGACCGGGACAGGCGACTAATTGGACTAGCGGGGACGCAGTTCTTC. This codes for CASSDRDRRLIGLAGTQFF.

The chain recombines TRBV9 with TRBJ1-2, with D hard to call. The CDR3 has 19 amino acids. The V gene lost 0 bases and the J gene lost 8 bases, with 29 bases spanning the gap. Germline V CDR1 and CDR2: SGDLS, YYNGEE. The CDR3 is CASSVGSGRLEILYKGYTF. CDR3 nucleotide sequence: TGTGCCAGCAGCGTAGGGTCGGGGAGGCTCGAGATCCTTTATAAAGGCTACACCTTC. Variable domain in full (rest from reference TRBV9 and TRBJ1-2): DSGVTQTPKHLITATGQRVTLRCSPRSGDLSVYWYQQSLDQGLQFLIQYYNGEERAKGNILERFSAQQFPDLHSELNLSSLELGDSALYFCASSVGSGRLEILYKGYTFGSGTRLTVV.

This clonotype showed up just a few times. The chain uses TRBV9 and TRBJ2-3; D is unresolved. CDR3 length equals 14 residues. Germline lookup yields CDR1 SGDLS and CDR2 YYNGEE. The germline V and J ends were trimmed by 2 bases and 4 bases, with 11 bases remaining between them. The CDR3 nucleotides read TGTGCCAGCAGCGTGGCTACTCTCGCAGATACGCAGTATTTT. This gives the protein CASSVATLADTQYF.

The rearrangement uses TRBV7-8 and TRBJ1-1, with a tentative D call TRBD1 (5 bases). Trimming took off 3 bases at V and 3 bases at J, with 11 bases between the two ends. The CDR3 is 14 residues long. CDR1 is SGHVS and CDR2 is FQNEAQ in the germline V gene. The CDR3 DNA is TGTGCCAGCAGCTTCGGGGGACGACACACTGAAGCTTTCTTT. Protein sequence: CASSFGGRHTEAFF.

The V call is TRBV25-1, the J call TRBJ2-7; 7 bases align to TRBD1. The CDR3 extends over 13 amino acids. From germline, CDR1 is MGHDK and CDR2 SYGVNS. V lost 6 bases, J lost 5 bases, and 7 bases stayed unmatched. In DNA, the CDR3 is TGTGCCAGCAGACGACAGGGTGTAGACGAGCAGTACTTC. It is translated as CASRRQGVDEQYF.

The chain joins TRBV5-1 to TRBJ2-2; 12 bases line up with TRBD1. This CDR3 is 16 amino acids long. Germline V gene lookup returns CDR1 SGHRS and CDR2 YFSETQ. J was trimmed by 2 bases and V by 7 bases; bases with no gene match: 6. The CDR3 DNA reads as TGCGCCAGCCGTCCCGGGACAGGGGGCAACACCGGGGAGCTGTTTTTT. Translated, it gives CASRPGTGGNTGELFF.

The rearrangement uses TRBV5-6 and TRBJ2-1, with D possibly TRBD2 on 7 matching bases. The last part of the DNA fits TRBJ2-5 better; the J call may be wrong. This CDR3 is 13 amino acids long. CDR1 and CDR2 (germline): SGHDT, YYEEEE. The CDR3 bases are TGTGCCAGCCTCGGACAGCGGGGAGAGACCCAGTACTTC. Its protein is CASLGQRGETQYF.

The chain couples TRBV20-1 to TRBJ2-6, with a weak D call TRBD2 (5 bases). The germline gives CDR1 DFQATT, CDR2 SNEGSKA (reference sequence). The CDR3 totals 15 residues. Trimming removed 2 bases at V and 0 bases at J, with 8 bases between. The CDR3 sequence is CSARPTSSGANVLTF. As DNA, the CDR3 is TGCAGTGCTAGACCAACTAGCTCTGGGGCCAACGTCCTGACTTTC.

The chain uses TRBV24-1 and TRBJ1-6, with D perhaps TRBD1 (5 bases). Germline CDR1 is KGHDR and CDR2 is SFDVKD. The CDR3 spans 15 residues. V shed 5 bases and J shed 8 bases, with 15 bases lying between them. CDR3: CATSALTVPDSPLHF. The DNA of the CDR3 is TGTGCCACCAGTGCCTTGACAGTCCCGGATTCACCCCTCCACTTT.

This clonotype appeared a single time. This chain uses TRBV19 with TRBJ2-5; TRBD2 agrees at 7 bases. The V gene's germline CDR1 is LNHDA and CDR2 SQIVND (reference sequence). Trimming took 8 bases from V and 3 from J; bases not matched to a gene: 6. There are 13 residues in the CDR3. The CDR3 loop reads CASRDGTKETQYF. The DNA for the CDR3 is TGTGCCAGTCGTGATGGGACTAAAGAGACCCAGTACTTC.

The chain joins TRBV20-1 to TRBJ1-2; D call uncertain. CDR3 size: 15 residues. V was shortened by 3 bases and J by 1 base, with 15 bases between the two germline ends. CDR1 DFQATT and CDR2 SNEGSKA come from the germline V gene (reference sequence). The CDR3 region has the DNA TGCAGTGCTAGTCAAGTCGGAGGTTATAACTATGGCTACACCTTC. Protein sequence: CSASQVGGYNYGYTF.

This clonotype was detected a few times. The chain links TRBV28 to TRBJ1-5; unclear D gene. The CDR3 length is 16 residues. The germline CDR1 and CDR2 sequences are MDHEN and SYDVKM. V shed 7 bases and J shed 0 bases, with 16 bases lying between them. The CDR3 region is CASTSRSTYSNQPQHF. In DNA form, the CDR3 reads TGTGCCAGCACCAGCAGGTCCACTTATAGCAATCAGCCCCAGCATTTT.